The 15 T cell receptor beta chains presented below share a single source sample, sequenced in a study of graft-versus-host responses after intestinal transplantation. This table comes from immunoSEQ multiplex PCR, and its TCRdb copy is limited to in-frame clones, with some not included. The sample shows 95,000 to 100,000 clones, about 82% of them seen only once. The material sequenced was PBMCs, taken 255 days after intestinal transplant. The receptor set was obtained from a human patient who received an intestinal transplant, so some T cells may come from the graft donor.

In its sample, this clone was seen a few times. The chain has TRBV28 and TRBJ2-7, with a weak D call TRBD1 (6 bases). Germline V gene sequence: CDR1 MDHEN, CDR2 SYDVKM. V lost 1 base, J lost 3 bases, and 10 bases lay in between. CDR3 length: 14 amino acids. CDR3 loop: CASSLSGQLYEQYV. The CDR3 region has the DNA TGTGCCAGCAGTTTATCTGGACAGCTCTACGAGCAGTACGTC.

The chain is built from TRBV6-1 and TRBJ2-5, with a tentative D call TRBD1 (5 bases). The CDR3 extends over 15 amino acids. V lost 2 bases and J 5 bases, leaving 15 bases between the germline ends. Looked up from germline, CDR1 is MNHNS and CDR2 is SASEGT. CDR3 sequence: CASSEQGQIGETQYF. CDR3 sequence (DNA): TGTGCCAGCAGTGAACAGGGCCAAATAGGGGAGACCCAGTACTTC.

V usage is TRBV5-6 and J usage is TRBJ2-2; weak D call: TRBD2 (6 bases). Trimming cost V 2 bases and J 3 bases, with 8 bases left between them. The CDR3 loop spans 14 amino acids. The germline V gene encodes CDR1 SGHDT and CDR2 YYEEEE. The CDR3 nucleotides are TGTGCCAGCAGCTTTACGGGGGACACCGGGGAGCTGTTTTTT. Translation: CASSFTGDTGELFF.

CDR3: CASSYGSGPVLRELFF. The CDR3, as DNA: TGTGCCAGCAGTTACGGGTCAGGGCCCGTCCTTCGGGAGCTGTTTTTT. V gene TRBV6-5 combines with J gene TRBJ2-2; D perhaps matches TRBD1 (5 bases). There are 16 residues in the CDR3. CDR1 and CDR2 from the germline V gene are MNHEY and SVGAGI. Trimming took off 2 bases at V and 9 bases at J, with 19 bases between the two ends.

About this clone: The sample has other DNA sequences that encode this CDR3 too. The V call is TRBV2, the J call TRBJ1-1; D is unclear. CDR3 length equals 13 residues. Germline V gives CDR1 SNHLY, CDR2 FYNNEI. V lost 4 bases, J lost 8 bases, and 14 bases lay in between. DNA for the CDR3: TGTGCCAGCAGTGTCAGGCCCGCCGACGAAGCTTTCTTT. Protein sequence: CASSVRPADEAFF. Drawing the rest from reference TRBV2 and TRBJ1-1, the complete variable domain is EPEVTQTPSHQVTQMGQEVILRCVPISNHLYFYWYRQILGQKVEFLVSFYNNEISEKSEIFDDQFSVERPDGSNFTLKIRSTKLEDSAMYFCASSVRPADEAFFGQGTRLTVV.

As regards this clone: The same CDR3 arises from other DNA sequences in this sample as well. V gene TRBV5-1 combines with J gene TRBJ2-2; D possibly matches TRBD1 or TRBD2 (5 bases each). This CDR3 region has 14 residues. CDR1 is SGHRS and CDR2 is YFSETQ in the germline V gene. Trimming took 0 bases from V and 6 from J, leaving 9 bases between them. The CDR3 DNA is TGCGCCAGCAGCTTGGGACCGGGACCCGGGGAGCTGTTTTTT. Translation gives CASSLGPGPGELFF.

This chain uses TRBV6-5 with TRBJ1-6; D unclear. Trimming stripped 5 bases from V and 9 bases from J, with 11 bases between. The germline V gene encodes CDR1 MNHEY and CDR2 SVGAGI. The length of the CDR3 is 13 residues. CDR3 DNA: TGTGCCAGCAGTAGGGAAATGGGTTCACCCCTCCACTTT. This translates into CASSREMGSPLHF.

This chain links TRBV28 with TRBJ2-2; D perhaps matches TRBD2 (5 bases). The V gene's germline CDR1 is MDHEN and CDR2 SYDVKM. The CDR3 runs to 16 residues. Trimming cost V 3 bases and J 5 bases, with 16 bases left between them. The CDR3 region has the DNA TGTGCCAGCAGTTTCCGGCGGGCCGTAGGGACCGGGGAGCTGTTTTTT. It is translated as CASSFRRAVGTGELFF.

The chain has TRBV6-5 and TRBJ1-5; D might be TRBD1 (6 bases). Trimming pared 6 bases from V and 6 bases from J, leaving 18 bases between. Germline CDR1 and CDR2: MNHEY and SVGAGI. The CDR3 is 15 amino acids. As DNA, the CDR3 is TGTGCCAGCAGCCCCGGGGGGCAGGGAGCTCAGCCCCAGCATTTT. This codes for CASSPGGQGAQPQHF.

V usage is TRBV19 and J usage is TRBJ1-2; D uncertain. The V gene's germline CDR1 is LNHDA and CDR2 SQIVND (reference sequence). V shed 5 bases and J shed 4 bases, with 14 bases lying between them. CDR3 length: 14 residues. DNA for the CDR3: TGTGCCAGTAGTTCCCGGGATACGTCCTATGGCTACACCTTC. Translation gives CASSSRDTSYGYTF.

The rearrangement uses TRBV2 and TRBJ1-1; no definite D call. Germline CDR1 and CDR2: SNHLY and FYNNEI. CDR3 length equals 12 residues. V was trimmed by 2 bases and J by 8 bases, leaving 9 bases between them. The CDR3 spells CASSEIGQEAFF. CDR3 in DNA: TGTGCCAGCAGTGAAATTGGGCAGGAAGCTTTCTTT.

The V call is TRBV27, the J call TRBJ1-6; tentatively, D is TRBD1 (6 bases). The CDR3 has 15 amino acids. V lost 8 bases to trimming and J lost 8 bases, with 19 bases between them. CDR1 is MNHEY, CDR2 SMNVEV, per germline (reference sequence). The CDR3 bases are TGTGCCAGCCGCCTCAGGACAGCGAATTATTCACCCCTCCACTTT. Translating gives CASRLRTANYSPLHF.

V is TRBV6-1 and J is TRBJ1-1; D is uncertain. Trimming pared 4 bases from V and 3 bases from J, leaving 9 bases between. This CDR3 comprises 13 residues. The V gene's germline CDR1 is MNHNS and CDR2 SASEGT. The CDR3 DNA is TGTGCCAGCAGTGGATTCTTAGACACTGAAGCTTTCTTT. It codes for CASSGFLDTEAFF.

The rearrangement joins TRBV4-1 to TRBJ2-7; no clear D. Deletions cut 0 bases from V and 0 bases from J, with 15 bases between. The CDR3 length is 17 residues. Germline V lookup: CDR1 MGHRA, CDR2 YSYEKL. This CDR3 is CASSQELPSWTSYEQYF. CDR3 sequence (DNA): TGCGCCAGCAGCCAAGAGCTCCCTTCGTGGACCTCCTACGAGCAGTACTTC.

This clone was recorded only once. This chain links TRBV18 with TRBJ1-2; D unclear. The CDR3 runs to 13 residues. The germline V and J ends were trimmed by 3 bases and 6 bases, with 11 bases remaining between them. Germline CDR1 is KGHSH and CDR2 is LQKENI. CDR3 protein: CASSPDRGNGYTF. In DNA, the CDR3 is TGTGCCAGCTCACCGGACCGAGGGAATGGCTACACCTTC.